These T cell receptor beta chains were read from a single sample in a study of OX40 agonist ivuxolimab in advanced cancers. Repertoires were generated with immunoSEQ multiplex PCR, while TCRdb's copy carries only in-frame clones and drops some. The sample lists about 74,000 clones, about 88% seen once, with over 5% in the top ten. This specimen was CD4+ or CD8+ T cells sorted from blood, taken in a trial of the OX40 agonist ivuxolimab. These receptors all stem from an adult with an advanced solid tumor such as melanoma, head and neck, liver or kidney cancer. The CDR3 runs from the conserved cysteine through the conserved F or W. The D gene is left open where the match is weak. The size of a clone is reported for some rows only, either as once, few or many, or as a class for expanded clones.

D gene: NA; J gene: TRBJ1-1; V gene: TRBV19; clone size: few; CDR3 DNA: TGTGCCAGTAGTGACCTTGGTAGGTGGCTGAACACTGAAGCTTTCTTT; CDR3 protein: CASSDLGRWLNTEAFF
D gene: TRBD2; J gene: TRBJ2-1; V gene: TRBV14; clone size: NA; CDR3 DNA: TGTGCCAGCAGGAGAAACGCGGGGGGCCTCAATGAGCAGTTCTTC; CDR3 protein: CASRRNAGGLNEQFF
D gene: NA; J gene: TRBJ2-3; V gene: TRBV7-3; clone size: NA; CDR3 DNA: TGTGCCAGCAGCCCCGGGCCTTTCACAGATACGCAGTATTTT; CDR3 protein: CASSPGPFTDTQYF
D gene: NA; J gene: TRBJ2-3; V gene: TRBV28; clone size: NA; CDR3 DNA: TGTGCCAGCAGTTTAGGAGGGCAGAAGGCAGATACGCAGTATTTT; CDR3 protein: CASSLGGQKADTQYF
D gene: NA; J gene: TRBJ1-6; V gene: TRBV25-1; clone size: few; CDR3 DNA: TGTGCCAGCAGTGAATTCGGGGGGAGCAATTCACCCCTCCACTTT; CDR3 protein: CASSEFGGSNSPLHF
D gene: NA; J gene: TRBJ1-4; V gene: TRBV5-1; clone size: NA; CDR3 DNA: TGCGCCAGCAGACAAAGCGGGAGCCTAGCTAATGAAAAACTGTTTTTT; CDR3 protein: CASRQSGSLANEKLFF
D gene: TRBD1; J gene: TRBJ1-2; V gene: TRBV2; clone size: NA; CDR3 DNA: TGTGCCAGCAGAACCGGGACAGGGTTGGACCCCTATGGCTACACCTTC; CDR3 protein: CASRTGTGLDPYGYTF
D gene: NA; J gene: TRBJ1-6; V gene: TRBV27; clone size: NA; CDR3 DNA: TGTGCCAGCAGGGCCGGGACGTCGGGATCACCCCTCCACTTT; CDR3 protein: CASRAGTSGSPLHF
D gene: TRBD1; J gene: TRBJ2-7; V gene: TRBV19; clone size: NA; CDR3 DNA: TGTGCCAGTACCCCCGGGACAGGGTACTCCTACGAGCAGTACTTC; CDR3 protein: CASTPGTGYSYEQYF
D gene: TRBD2; J gene: TRBJ2-1; V gene: TRBV5-4; clone size: NA; CDR3 DNA: TGTGCCAGCAGCCAAGATCAGGGGACTAGCAATGAGCAGTTCTTC; CDR3 protein: CASSQDQGTSNEQFF
D gene: NA; J gene: TRBJ2-1; V gene: TRBV9; clone size: NA; CDR3 DNA: TGTGCCAGCAGCCCCGAGGGGGACACAAGTTACAATGAGCAGTTCTTC; CDR3 protein: CASSPEGDTSYNEQFF
D gene: NA; J gene: TRBJ2-2; V gene: TRBV18; clone size: NA; CDR3 DNA: TGTGCCAGCTCTCCGGACAGAAACACCGGGGAGCTGTTTTTT; CDR3 protein: CASSPDRNTGELFF
D gene: TRBD1; J gene: TRBJ1-5; V gene: TRBV15; clone size: NA; CDR3 DNA: TGTGCCACCAGCAGAGGAGGGGGCGCATATCAGCCCCAGCATTTT; CDR3 protein: CATSRGGGAYQPQHF
D gene: NA; J gene: TRBJ1-2; V gene: TRBV28; clone size: NA; CDR3 DNA: TGTGCCAGCAGTTTGGGGTTTTATGGCTACACCTTC; CDR3 protein: CASSLGFYGYTF
D gene: TRBD2; J gene: TRBJ2-1; V gene: TRBV28; clone size: NA; CDR3 DNA: TGTGCCAGCAGTTTCGGACTAGCGGGAGGGCTTAATGAGCAGTTCTTC; CDR3 protein: CASSFGLAGGLNEQFF
D gene: TRBD2; J gene: TRBJ2-2; V gene: TRBV29-1; clone size: NA; CDR3 DNA: TGCAGCGTAGCCCATCTAGCGGGAGTTACCGGGGAGCTGTTTTTT; CDR3 protein: CSVAHLAGVTGELFF
D gene: TRBD2; J gene: TRBJ2-2; V gene: TRBV11-3; clone size: NA; CDR3 DNA: TGTGCCAGCAGCCCCGGACTAGCGGGGGGTCGCTTCACCGGGGAGCTGTTTTTT; CDR3 protein: CASSPGLAGGRFTGELFF
D gene: NA; J gene: TRBJ2-4; V gene: TRBV2; clone size: NA; CDR3 DNA: TGTGCCAGCAGAGGCTTCGAAGACATTCAGTACTTC; CDR3 protein: CASRGFEDIQYF
D gene: TRBD2; J gene: TRBJ2-2; V gene: TRBV5-1; clone size: NA; CDR3 DNA: TGCGCCAGCAGCTTGAGGACTAGGGGCACCGGGGAGCTGTTTTTT; CDR3 protein: CASSLRTRGTGELFF
D gene: TRBD1; J gene: TRBJ1-2; V gene: TRBV6-6; clone size: once; CDR3 DNA: TGTGCCAGCAGTTGGACAGGGAATGGCTACACCTTC; CDR3 protein: CASSWTGNGYTF
D gene: TRBD1; J gene: TRBJ1-2; V gene: TRBV19; clone size: NA; CDR3 DNA: TGTGCCAGTAGTAGTGACAGGGCTTTTAACTATGGCTACACCTTC; CDR3 protein: CASSSDRAFNYGYTF
D gene: NA; J gene: TRBJ2-5; V gene: TRBV4-1; clone size: NA; CDR3 DNA: TGCGCCAGCAGCCAACCTATGGGGACCCAGTACTTC; CDR3 protein: CASSQPMGTQYF
D gene: TRBD1; J gene: TRBJ2-7; V gene: TRBV11-2; clone size: NA; CDR3 DNA: TGTGCCAGCAATCGGGACAGGGGGGCCGAGCAGTACTTC; CDR3 protein: CASNRDRGAEQYF
D gene: NA; J gene: TRBJ2-7; V gene: TRBV7-9; clone size: NA; CDR3 DNA: TGTGCCAGCAGCTTAGCCGGGAACTACGAGCAGTACTTC; CDR3 protein: CASSLAGNYEQYF
D gene: TRBD2; J gene: TRBJ2-7; V gene: TRBV11-2; clone size: NA; CDR3 DNA: TGTGCCAGCAGCTTAGCCTACCCGGGCACGGGAGGCCTAACCTACGAGCAGTACTTC; CDR3 protein: CASSLAYPGTGGLTYEQYF
D gene: NA; J gene: TRBJ2-3; V gene: TRBV19; clone size: NA; CDR3 DNA: TGTGCCAGTAGTGCCGAATTAGGGACAGGCGGGGGAGATACGCAGTATTTT; CDR3 protein: CASSAELGTGGGDTQYF
D gene: TRBD1; J gene: TRBJ1-6; V gene: TRBV27; clone size: NA; CDR3 DNA: TGTGCCAGCAGTGGGGGGACAGGCCAATCACCCCTCCACTTT; CDR3 protein: CASSGGTGQSPLHF
D gene: NA; J gene: TRBJ1-6; V gene: TRBV19; clone size: NA; CDR3 DNA: TGTGCCAGTAGTCCTAACCAGGGATTCGACTCACCCCTCCACTTT; CDR3 protein: CASSPNQGFDSPLHF
D gene: NA; J gene: TRBJ1-1; V gene: TRBV25-1; clone size: NA; CDR3 DNA: TGTGCCAGCCGCCCATTTATGAACACTGAAGCTTTCTTT; CDR3 protein: CASRPFMNTEAFF
D gene: NA; J gene: TRBJ2-3; V gene: TRBV5-4; clone size: NA; CDR3 DNA: TGTGCCAGCAGCTTGGATGAGGGGCGCGCCACAGATACGCAGTATTTT; CDR3 protein: CASSLDEGRATDTQYF
D gene: TRBD1; J gene: TRBJ1-2; V gene: TRBV5-1; clone size: NA; CDR3 DNA: TGCGCCAGCAACAGGGGGACTAGTGGAGATGGCTACACCTTC; CDR3 protein: CASNRGTSGDGYTF
D gene: NA; J gene: TRBJ1-1; V gene: TRBV6-5; clone size: NA; CDR3 DNA: TGTGCCAGCAGTCCGGTGAGGGCCCGGAACACTGAAGCTTTCTTT; CDR3 protein: CASSPVRARNTEAFF
D gene: NA; J gene: TRBJ2-2; V gene: TRBV7-6; clone size: once; CDR3 DNA: TGTGCCAGCAGGGACGGAGGGCTTAACACCGGGGAGCTGTTTTTT; CDR3 protein: CASRDGGLNTGELFF
D gene: TRBD1; J gene: TRBJ1-2; V gene: TRBV5-1; clone size: NA; CDR3 DNA: TGCGCCAGCAGCTTGGCCGGGGACAGGCGAAAGGACTACACCTTC; CDR3 protein: CASSLAGDRRKDYTF
D gene: NA; J gene: TRBJ1-1; V gene: TRBV2; clone size: once; CDR3 DNA: TGTGCCAGCAGTGCCGGGGAGGCGACTGAAGCTTTCTTT; CDR3 protein: CASSAGEATEAFF
D gene: TRBD1; J gene: TRBJ1-6; V gene: TRBV6-6; clone size: NA; CDR3 DNA: TGTGCCAGCATTCACTCGGGACAGGGGGTTAATTCACCCCTCCACTTT; CDR3 protein: CASIHSGQGVNSPLHF
D gene: NA; J gene: TRBJ2-1; V gene: TRBV28; clone size: NA; CDR3 DNA: TGTGCCAGCAGTTTCTCCGGGAGTGGGGGGCAGTTCTTC; CDR3 protein: CASSFSGSGGQFF
D gene: NA; J gene: TRBJ2-1; V gene: TRBV30; clone size: once; CDR3 DNA: TGTGCCTGGAGTGAGGGAAGCGGCGACAATGAGCAGTTCTTC; CDR3 protein: CAWSEGSGDNEQFF
D gene: NA; J gene: TRBJ2-5; V gene: TRBV7-9; clone size: NA; CDR3 DNA: TGTGCCAGCAGCTTAGGGGGGTCTCCCCCGGGGCAGTACTTC; CDR3 protein: CASSLGGSPPGQYF
D gene: TRBD2; J gene: TRBJ2-3; V gene: TRBV19; clone size: NA; CDR3 DNA: TGTGCCAGTGCTCCCTCGAGCGGGGGAGCCACAGATACGCAGTATTTT; CDR3 protein: CASAPSSGGATDTQYF
D gene: NA; J gene: TRBJ1-1; V gene: TRBV7-3; clone size: NA; CDR3 DNA: TGTGCCAGCAGCTTAAAGATAGGACAACATGAAGCTTTCTTT; CDR3 protein: CASSLKIGQHEAFF
D gene: NA; J gene: TRBJ2-6; V gene: TRBV9; clone size: NA; CDR3 DNA: TGTGCCAGCAGCGTAGCAGGGTCCGGGGCCAACGTCCTGACTTTC; CDR3 protein: CASSVAGSGANVLTF
D gene: NA; J gene: TRBJ1-5; V gene: TRBV28; clone size: NA; CDR3 DNA: TGTGCCAGCAGTCCCCTCCCCCGCATTAGCAATCAGCCCCAGCATTTT; CDR3 protein: CASSPLPRISNQPQHF
D gene: NA; J gene: TRBJ2-1; V gene: TRBV9; clone size: NA; CDR3 DNA: TGTGCCAGCAGCGTAGGGGCTAGACTCACAGCTGAGGATGAGCAGTTCTTC; CDR3 protein: CASSVGARLTAEDEQFF
D gene: NA; J gene: TRBJ1-5; V gene: TRBV6-5; clone size: NA; CDR3 DNA: TGTGCCAGCAGTTACTCAGGGGAGGGTCAGCCCCAGCATTTT; CDR3 protein: CASSYSGEGQPQHF
D gene: NA; J gene: TRBJ2-5; V gene: TRBV2; clone size: once; CDR3 DNA: TGTGCCAGCAGTGAAAGAGTCATGGCGGAAGAACGAGAGACCCAGTACTTC; CDR3 protein: CASSERVMAEERETQYF
D gene: NA; J gene: TRBJ2-2; V gene: TRBV11-3; clone size: NA; CDR3 DNA: TGTGCCAGCAGCCCTCAGACCGGGGAGCTGTTTTTT; CDR3 protein: CASSPQTGELFF
D gene: TRBD1; J gene: TRBJ2-3; V gene: TRBV15; clone size: NA; CDR3 DNA: TGTGCCACCAGCAGCTTCGAGGGGGCAGTCACAGATACGCAGTATTTT; CDR3 protein: CATSSFEGAVTDTQYF
D gene: NA; J gene: TRBJ1-2; V gene: TRBV2; clone size: NA; CDR3 DNA: TGTGCCAGCAGTATCGAATCGAACTATGGCTACACCTTC; CDR3 protein: CASSIESNYGYTF
D gene: NA; J gene: TRBJ2-7; V gene: TRBV28; clone size: NA; CDR3 DNA: TGTGCCAGCAGTTTAATGGTTAGTCTATCCTACGAGCAGTACTTC; CDR3 protein: CASSLMVSLSYEQYF
D gene: TRBD1; J gene: TRBJ2-7; V gene: TRBV28; clone size: NA; CDR3 DNA: TGTGCCAGCAGTTTATGGAGGACAGGAAATTACGAGCAGTACTTC; CDR3 protein: CASSLWRTGNYEQYF
D gene: TRBD1; J gene: TRBJ1-1; V gene: TRBV27; clone size: few; CDR3 DNA: TGTGCCAGCAGTTCGACAGGGGAAGCTTTCTTT; CDR3 protein: CASSSTGEAFF
D gene: NA; J gene: TRBJ2-7; V gene: TRBV27; clone size: NA; CDR3 DNA: TGTGCCAGCAGTTTCGAGCCGTCCTCCGAGCAGTACTTC; CDR3 protein: CASSFEPSSEQYF
D gene: NA; J gene: TRBJ1-5; V gene: TRBV5-4; clone size: NA; CDR3 DNA: TGTGCCAGCAGCTTGGGGGACAATCAGCCCCAGCATTTT; CDR3 protein: CASSLGDNQPQHF
D gene: NA; J gene: TRBJ1-6; V gene: TRBV5-5; clone size: few; CDR3 DNA: TGTGCCAGCAGCTTGGAGAACATACTGTTATTCAATTCACCCCTCCACTTT; CDR3 protein: CASSLENILLFNSPLHF
D gene: TRBD1; J gene: TRBJ1-1; V gene: TRBV10-3; clone size: NA; CDR3 DNA: TGTGCCATCAGTGAAGGGGGCGTGAACACTGAAGCTTTCTTT; CDR3 protein: CAISEGGVNTEAFF
D gene: TRBD1; J gene: TRBJ2-7; V gene: TRBV28; clone size: once; CDR3 DNA: TGTGCCAGCATCCCCACCGGGACAGGGACATCCTACGAGCAGTACTTC; CDR3 protein: CASIPTGTGTSYEQYF
D gene: TRBD1; J gene: TRBJ2-7; V gene: TRBV30; clone size: NA; CDR3 DNA: TGTGCCTGGGCCTCCACAGGGGTCTACGAGCAGTACTTC; CDR3 protein: CAWASTGVYEQYF
D gene: NA; J gene: TRBJ2-3; V gene: TRBV27; clone size: NA; CDR3 DNA: TGTGCCAGCAGTTCCCTAAAGGCCAGCACAGATACGCAGTATTTT; CDR3 protein: CASSSLKASTDTQYF
D gene: NA; J gene: TRBJ2-2; V gene: TRBV13; clone size: NA; CDR3 DNA: TGTGCCAGCAGCCATGGACTTGGACTGACGAACACCGGGGAGCTGTTTTTT; CDR3 protein: CASSHGLGLTNTGELFF